The T cell receptor beta chain described here comes from a study of cytomegalovirus exposure and HLA in healthy donors. Study-wide points: The authors enumerated around 150 TCR beta chains as linked to cytomegalovirus.

In the PCR, 60 Vbeta and 13 Jbeta primers were used. Data came from immunoSEQ multiplex PCR; TCRdb stores just in-frame clones and leaves some out. The sample shows around 120,000 clones, about 10% of them seen only once. This CDR3 has 14 residues. Per germline, CDR1 SNHLY and CDR2 FYNNEI. Deletions cut 6 bases from V and 0 bases from J, with 9 bases between. The table lists this clone with a few counts. Its antigen is undetermined. The clonotype was recovered from a young man in good health and CMV-seronegative. The chain couples TRBV2 to TRBJ2-1, with TRBD1 as a possible D gene (6 bases). The sequenced sample consisted of PBMCs. Here the CDR3 reads CASSPDSSYNEQFF. CDR3 nucleotide sequence: TGTGCCAGCAGCCCGGACAGCTCCTACAATGAGCAGTTCTTC.